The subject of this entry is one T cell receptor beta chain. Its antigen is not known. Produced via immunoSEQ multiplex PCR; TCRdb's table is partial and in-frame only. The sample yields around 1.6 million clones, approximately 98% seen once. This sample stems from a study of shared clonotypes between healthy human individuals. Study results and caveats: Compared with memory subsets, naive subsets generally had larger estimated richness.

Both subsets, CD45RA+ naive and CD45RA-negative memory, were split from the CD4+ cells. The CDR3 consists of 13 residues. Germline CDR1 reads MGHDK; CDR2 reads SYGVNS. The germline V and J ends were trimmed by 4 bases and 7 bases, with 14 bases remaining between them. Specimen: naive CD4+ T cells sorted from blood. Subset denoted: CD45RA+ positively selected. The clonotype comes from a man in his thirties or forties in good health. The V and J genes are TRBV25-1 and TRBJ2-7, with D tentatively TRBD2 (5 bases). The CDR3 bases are TGTGCCAGCAGTGGTGTTGGACTTGGGGAGCAGTACTTC. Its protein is CASSGVGLGEQYF.